The 26 T cell receptor beta chains given below trace back to one sample, sequenced in a study of control samples from healthy donors and cancer patients. Libraries were prepared by immunoSEQ multiplex PCR; TCRdb keeps only in-frame clonotypes and omits some of them. The sample shows around 50,000 clones, 85% to 95% of them seen only once. Sequenced material: blood. The receptor set was obtained from a man aged 25-45 years in good health.

The chain employs TRBV9 and TRBJ1-1, with D maybe TRBD1 (5 bases). Germline V gene lookup returns CDR1 SGDLS and CDR2 YYNGEE. The CDR3 is 15 amino acids. V was shortened by 0 bases and J by 2 bases, with 11 bases between the two germline ends. Here the CDR3 reads CASSVGQHFNTEAFF. CDR3 bases: TGTGCCAGCAGCGTAGGACAGCACTTTAACACTGAAGCTTTCTTT.

In DNA, the CDR3 is TGTGCCAGCAGCCCTCTCCCGACTAGCGGCCAAGAGACCCAGTACTTC. Translating it yields CASSPLPTSGQETQYF. This chain joins TRBV5-4 and TRBJ2-5; 9 bases fit TRBD2. Germline trimming cut 4 bases from V and 1 base from J; bases unmatched to any gene: 8. Germline V lookup: CDR1 SGHNT, CDR2 YYREEE (reference sequence). The CDR3 has 16 amino acids.

The chain couples TRBV4-2 to TRBJ2-1; D is possibly TRBD1 or TRBD2 (5 bases each). There are 17 residues in the CDR3. In germline, CDR1 is LGHNA, CDR2 YNFKEQ. The V end lost 4 bases, the J end lost 2 bases, and 18 bases lay between the germline ends. As DNA, the CDR3 is TGTGCCAGCAGCCCCTATACCGGGACGGATACCTACAATGAGCAGTTCTTC. Encoded protein: CASSPYTGTDTYNEQFF.

The rearrangement uses TRBV9 and TRBJ2-3, with TRBD2 identical over 7 bases. V gave up 4 bases and J gave up 3 bases; unmatched junction bases: 5. This CDR3 comprises 14 residues. Per germline, CDR1 SGDLS and CDR2 YYNGEE. CDR3 sequence reads: CASSPGLGTDTQYF. CDR3 coding DNA: TGTGCCAGCAGCCCAGGACTAGGTACAGATACGCAGTATTTT. The full variable domain, with the rest looked up from reference TRBV9 and TRBJ2-3, is DSGVTQTPKHLITATGQRVTLRCSPRSGDLSVYWYQQSLDQGLQFLIQYYNGEERAKGNILERFSAQQFPDLHSELNLSSLELGDSALYFCASSPGLGTDTQYFGPGTRLTVL.

The chain carries TRBV2 and TRBJ2-3; D is unresolved. V was pared by 6 bases and J by 6 bases, with 7 bases between. The CDR3 consists of 11 residues. Germline loops: CDR1 SNHLY, CDR2 FYNNEI. The CDR3 DNA sequence: TGTGCCAGCAGCGGGCGTGATACGCAGTATTTT. Translating it yields CASSGRDTQYF.

The chain joins TRBV2 to TRBJ2-7; no firm D call. V lost 4 bases and J lost 5, with 9 bases in between. The V gene's germline CDR1 is SNHLY and CDR2 FYNNEI. The CDR3 runs 12 residues. CDR3 bases: TGTGCCAGCAGTGTCGGAATTGACGAGCAGTACTTC. This gives the protein CASSVGIDEQYF.

This clone has a single count. The chain employs TRBV5-1 and TRBJ2-3; no firm D call. Germline-derived CDR1 and CDR2 are SGHRS and YFSETQ. The CDR3 length is 14 residues. V lost 1 base, J lost 2 bases, and 8 bases lay in between. CDR3 region: CASSLSVPTDTQYF. The DNA for the CDR3 is TGCGCCAGCAGCTTGTCGGTTCCCACAGATACGCAGTATTTT.

This clone came up once. This chain joins TRBV4-1 and TRBJ2-1, with 8 bases aligning to TRBD2. The CDR3 contains 15 residues. Germline trimming cut 1 base from V and 7 bases from J; bases unmatched to any gene: 6. In germline, CDR1 is MGHRA, CDR2 YSYEKL. CDR3 amino acids: CASSQGSGRGNEQFF. CDR3 coding DNA: TGCGCCAGCAGCCAAGGGAGCGGGAGAGGGAATGAGCAGTTCTTC.

The V and J genes are TRBV28 and TRBJ1-1; D is undetermined. CDR3 size: 16 residues. V was pared by 3 bases and J by 0 bases, with 14 bases between. The germline CDR1 and CDR2 sequences are MDHEN and SYDVKM. This CDR3 reads CASSFRMQSLNTEAFF. DNA of the CDR3: TGTGCCAGCAGTTTCCGCATGCAGAGCTTGAACACTGAAGCTTTCTTT. The whole variable domain, remainder taken from reference TRBV28 and TRBJ1-1, is DVKVTQSSRYLVKRTGEKVFLECVQDMDHENMFWYRQDPGLGLRLIYFSYDVKMKEKGDIPEGYSVSREKKERFSLILESASTNQTSMYLCASSFRMQSLNTEAFFGQGTRLTVV.

In DNA form, the CDR3 reads TGTGCCAGCCACTTACAGGGGTTCAATCAGCCCCAGCATTTT. It codes for CASHLQGFNQPQHF. The chain is built from TRBV28 and TRBJ1-5, with TRBD1 matching 7 bases. The germline CDR1 and CDR2 sequences are MDHEN and SYDVKM. J gave up 3 bases and V 8 bases, and 7 bases lay outside the gene matches. This CDR3 spans 14 amino acids.

The J gene is TRBJ2-3, the V gene TRBV2, with TRBD2 matching 15 bases. Germline V gene data show CDR1 as SNHLY and CDR2 as FYNNEI. V lost 4 bases and J lost 2; bases outside the gene matches: 10. This CDR3 is built from 19 residues. The CDR3 region is CASSGVGLAGGEPTDTQYF. CDR3 DNA sequence: TGTGCCAGCAGTGGAGTGGGACTAGCGGGAGGAGAACCCACAGATACGCAGTATTTT.

V is TRBV29-1 and J is TRBJ2-2; D is undetermined. The V and J ends lost 7 bases and 0 bases respectively, with 9 bases between them. This CDR3 is 13 amino acids long. The germline V gene has CDR1 SQVTM and CDR2 ANQGSEA. CDR3 bases: TGCAGCGGGAAGCGCCCGAACACCGGGGAGCTGTTTTTT. It specifies CSGKRPNTGELFF.

V and J are TRBV24-1 and TRBJ2-3; 8 bases match TRBD2. Germline CDR1 is KGHDR and CDR2 is SFDVKD. The J segment lost 2 bases and the V segment lost 4 bases, leaving 4 bases of the junction unmatched. This CDR3 contains 15 residues. This CDR3 reads CATSDPLAVTDTQYF. The CDR3 region has the DNA TGTGCCACCAGTGACCCACTAGCGGTCACAGATACGCAGTATTTT.

The chain couples TRBV6-5 to TRBJ2-2, with 13 bases identical to TRBD2. This CDR3 has 15 amino acids. CDR1 MNHEY and CDR2 SVGAGI come from the germline V gene. With 10 bases clipped from V and 5 bases from J, the junction kept 7 bases outside the gene matches. CDR3 DNA sequence: TGTGCCACCCGACTAGCGGGAGGAGGAACCGGGGAGCTGTTTTTT. It translates to CATRLAGGGTGELFF.

The V and J genes are TRBV7-9 and TRBJ1-2; TRBD1 matches 7 bases. V trimming: 2 bases; J trimming: 6 bases; junction bases outside the gene matches: 9. Germline CDR1 reads SEHNR; CDR2 reads FQNEAQ (reference sequence). CDR3 size: 15 residues. In nucleotides, the CDR3 is TGTGCCAGCAGCTTAATGCGGGTGAGGGGGCATGGCTACACCTTC. This translates into CASSLMRVRGHGYTF.

The chain uses TRBV21-1 and TRBJ2-5; the table names TRBD1, a call not compared with the DNA. TRBV21-1 is marked as a pseudogene. This CDR3 is built from 15 residues. The CDR3 DNA sequence: TGTGCCAGCAGCAAAGACGGACAGGCTGAAGAGACCCAGTACTTC. It encodes CASSKDGQAEETQYF.

J is TRBJ1-4 and V is TRBV5-1; D may be TRBD1 (6 bases). Germline CDR1 reads SGHRS; CDR2 reads YFSETQ. The germline V and J ends were trimmed by 1 base and 2 bases, with 15 bases remaining between them. The CDR3 totals 17 residues. CDR3 sequence: CASSLKRMGATNEKLFF. The CDR3 coding sequence is TGCGCCAGCAGCTTGAAGAGGATGGGGGCGACTAATGAAAAACTGTTTTTT.

This chain connects TRBV6-5 to TRBJ2-7; perhaps TRBD2 as D (7 bases). V lost 6 bases and J 5 bases, leaving 17 bases between the germline ends. Germline CDR1 MNHEY, CDR2 SVGAGI. The CDR3 has 14 residues. In nucleotides, the CDR3 is TGTGCCAGCAGCATTCTCGAGGGGGGGAACGAGCAGTACTTC. Its translation is CASSILEGGNEQYF.

The gene calls are TRBV28 and TRBJ2-4, with TRBD2 matching over 8 bases. CDR1 MDHEN and CDR2 SYDVKM come from the germline V gene. After removal of 4 bases from V and 6 bases from J, the junction contained 5 bases not matched to a gene. The CDR3 is 14 residues long. The chain's CDR3 is CASSYGRVANIQYF. The DNA for the CDR3 is TGTGCCAGCAGTTACGGGAGGGTCGCAAACATTCAGTACTTC.

In nucleotides, the CDR3 is TGTGCCAGCAGTAGTGATCGGGGCACTGAAGCTTTCTTT. This codes for CASSSDRGTEAFF. The rearrangement uses TRBV6-5 and TRBJ1-1; D is unresolved. The CDR3 has 13 residues. Deletions cut 5 bases from V and 4 bases from J, with 11 bases between. Germline V gene data show CDR1 as MNHEY and CDR2 as SVGAGI.

The V gene is TRBV6-1, the J gene TRBJ1-5, with D maybe TRBD1 (6 bases). The CDR3 has 15 residues. Between the trimmed V and J ends, which lost 2 bases and 6 bases, there was a span of 14 bases. The germline gives CDR1 MNHNS, CDR2 SASEGT. This CDR3 reads CASSELRTGSQPQHF. The CDR3, as DNA: TGTGCCAGCAGTGAACTTAGAACAGGGAGTCAGCCCCAGCATTTT.

This chain connects TRBV10-3 to TRBJ2-3; D gene ambiguous. This CDR3 comprises 12 residues. The V end was cut by 8 bases, the J end by 6 bases, with 12 bases between. The V gene's germline CDR1 is ENHRY and CDR2 SYGVKD. The CDR3 DNA follows: TGTGCCATCGGACGGGTTGGGGATACGCAGTATTTT. Amino acid sequence: CAIGRVGDTQYF.

This sequence joins TRBV28 and TRBJ2-7; weak D call: TRBD1 (6 bases). There are 14 residues in the CDR3. Germline V gene lookup returns CDR1 MDHEN and CDR2 SYDVKM. Trimming took 3 bases from V and 4 from J, leaving 13 bases between them. In DNA form, the CDR3 reads TGTGCCAGCAGTTTTGTAGGGGGTTTTTACGAGCAGTACTTC. As protein: CASSFVGGFYEQYF.

The gene calls are TRBV30 and TRBJ1-3; the D is unclear. CDR1 is GTSNPN and CDR2 is SVGIG in the germline V gene (reference sequence). The CDR3 contains 15 residues. Trimming left V 4 bases short and J 0 bases short, with 13 bases between. CDR3 amino acids: CAWTSGFLSGNTIYF. The DNA of the CDR3 is TGTGCCTGGACCTCGGGTTTTCTCTCTGGAAACACCATATATTTT.

The chain employs TRBV11-1 and TRBJ1-2; D is uncertain. The germline gives CDR1 SGHAT, CDR2 FQDESV (reference sequence). The CDR3 extends over 12 amino acids. Trimming took off 6 bases at V and 7 bases at J, with 12 bases between the two ends. CDR3 nucleotides: TGTGCCAGCAGTTCCGGAGGCTCTGGCTACACCTTC. It encodes CASSSGGSGYTF.

This sequence joins TRBV28 and TRBJ2-1; possibly TRBD1 for D (6 bases). Germline V CDR1 and CDR2: MDHEN, SYDVKM. Trimming removed 8 bases at V and 4 bases at J, with 9 bases between. The CDR3 contains 12 residues. The CDR3 bases are TGTGCCAGCCGGACAGCTTACAATGAGCAGTTCTTC. Its protein product is CASRTAYNEQFF.